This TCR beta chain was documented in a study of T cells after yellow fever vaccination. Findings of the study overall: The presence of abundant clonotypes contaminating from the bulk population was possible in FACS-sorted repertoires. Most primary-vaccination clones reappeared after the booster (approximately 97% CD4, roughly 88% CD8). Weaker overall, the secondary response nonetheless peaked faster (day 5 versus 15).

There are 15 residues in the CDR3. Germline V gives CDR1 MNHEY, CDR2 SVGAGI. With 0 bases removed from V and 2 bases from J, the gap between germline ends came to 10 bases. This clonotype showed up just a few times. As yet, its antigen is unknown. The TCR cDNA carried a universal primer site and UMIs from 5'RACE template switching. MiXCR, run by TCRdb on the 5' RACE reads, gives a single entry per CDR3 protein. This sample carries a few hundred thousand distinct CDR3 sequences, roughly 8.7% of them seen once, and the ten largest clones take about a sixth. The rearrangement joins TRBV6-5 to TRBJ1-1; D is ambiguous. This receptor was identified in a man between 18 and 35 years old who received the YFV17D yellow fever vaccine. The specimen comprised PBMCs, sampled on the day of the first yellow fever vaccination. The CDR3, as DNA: TGTGCCAGCAGTTACTCTCGACGGATAAACACTGAAGCTTTCTTT. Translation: CASSYSRRINTEAFF.